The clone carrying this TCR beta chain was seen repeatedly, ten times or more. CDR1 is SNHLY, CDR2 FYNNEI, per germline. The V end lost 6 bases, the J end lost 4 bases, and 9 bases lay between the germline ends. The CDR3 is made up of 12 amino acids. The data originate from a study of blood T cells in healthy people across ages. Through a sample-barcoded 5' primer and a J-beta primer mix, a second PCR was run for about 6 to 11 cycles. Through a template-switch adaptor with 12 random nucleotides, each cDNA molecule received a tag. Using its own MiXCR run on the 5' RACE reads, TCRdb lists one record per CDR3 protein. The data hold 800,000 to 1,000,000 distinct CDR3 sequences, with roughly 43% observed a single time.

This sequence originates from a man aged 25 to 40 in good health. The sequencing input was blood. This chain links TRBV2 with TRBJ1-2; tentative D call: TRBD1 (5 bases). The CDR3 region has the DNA TGTGCCAGCAGCGGGACGGCCTATGGCTACACCTTC. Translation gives CASSGTAYGYTF. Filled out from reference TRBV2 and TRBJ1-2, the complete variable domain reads EPEVTQTPSHQVTQMGQEVILRCVPISNHLYFYWYRQILGQKVEFLVSFYNNEISEKSEIFDDQFSVERPDGSNFTLKIRSTKLEDSAMYFCASSGTAYGYTFGSGTRLTVV.